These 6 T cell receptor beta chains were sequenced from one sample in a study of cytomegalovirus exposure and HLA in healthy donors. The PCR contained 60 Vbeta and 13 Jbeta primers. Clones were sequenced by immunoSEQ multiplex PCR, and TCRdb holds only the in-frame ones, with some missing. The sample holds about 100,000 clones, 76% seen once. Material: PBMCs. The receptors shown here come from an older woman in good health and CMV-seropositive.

The chain's CDR3 is CASSHIPGQQNSPLHF. The CDR3 nucleotides read TGCGCCAGCAGTCACATACCGGGACAGCAAAATTCACCCCTCCACTTT. The chain links TRBV10-2 to TRBJ1-6; TRBD1 agrees at 7 bases. J gave up 7 bases and V 5 bases, and 11 bases lay outside the gene matches. This CDR3 has 16 amino acids. Germline loops: CDR1 WSHSY, CDR2 SAAADI.

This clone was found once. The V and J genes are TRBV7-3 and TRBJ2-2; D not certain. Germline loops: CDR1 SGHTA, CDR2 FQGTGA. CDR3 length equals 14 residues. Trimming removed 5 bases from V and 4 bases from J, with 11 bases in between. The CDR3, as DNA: TGTGCCAGCAGCCACGCTACCGGCACCGGGGAGCTGTTTTTT. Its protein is CASSHATGTGELFF.

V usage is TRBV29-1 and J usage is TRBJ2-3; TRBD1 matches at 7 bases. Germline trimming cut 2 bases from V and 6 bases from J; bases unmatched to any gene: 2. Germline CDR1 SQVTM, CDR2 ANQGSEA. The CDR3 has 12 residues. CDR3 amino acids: CSVEPTGDTQYF. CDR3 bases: TGCAGCGTTGAACCGACAGGGGATACGCAGTATTTT.

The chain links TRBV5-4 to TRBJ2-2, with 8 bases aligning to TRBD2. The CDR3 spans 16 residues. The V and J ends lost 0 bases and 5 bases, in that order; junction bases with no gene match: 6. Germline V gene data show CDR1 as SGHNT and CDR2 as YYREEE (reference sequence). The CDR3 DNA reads TGTGCCAGCAGCTTGGCGGGAGGGCCGGGAACCGGGGAGCTGTTTTTT. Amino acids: CASSLAGGPGTGELFF.

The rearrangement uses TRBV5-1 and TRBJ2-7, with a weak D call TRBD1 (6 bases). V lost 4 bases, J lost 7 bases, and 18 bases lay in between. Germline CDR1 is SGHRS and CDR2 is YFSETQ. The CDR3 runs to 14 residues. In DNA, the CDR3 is TGCGCCAGCAGCGTCGCGCCGGACAGAGCGGAGCAGTACTTC. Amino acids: CASSVAPDRAEQYF.

CDR3 coding DNA: TGTGCCAGCAGCCCCCACGCTAGCGGGAACTATTACAATGAGCAGTTCTTC. It is translated as CASSPHASGNYYNEQFF. The chain combines TRBV9 with TRBJ2-1, with TRBD2 identical over 9 bases. The V and J ends lost 4 bases and 4 bases, in that order; junction bases with no gene match: 12. There are 17 residues in the CDR3. Germline V lookup: CDR1 SGDLS, CDR2 YYNGEE. The full variable domain, completed using reference TRBV9 and TRBJ2-1, is DSGVTQTPKHLITATGQRVTLRCSPRSGDLSVYWYQQSLDQGLQFLIQYYNGEERAKGNILERFSAQQFPDLHSELNLSSLELGDSALYFCASSPHASGNYYNEQFFGPGTRLTVL.